This T cell receptor (beta chain) was identified during a study of T cells in Graves' hyperthyroidism and ophthalmopathy. Overall study results and limits: Most clonotypes that expanded in the thyroid above 0.001 also showed up in blood. Classification by a 13 V-J model distinguished ophthalmopathy from stable hyperthyroidism.

Amplification of TCR beta CDR3 regions used RNA as the template. The HTBI primer set was used in a first-round RT-PCR of the TCR CDR3. TCRdb itself ran the multiplex PCR reads through MiXCR, one entry per CDR3 protein. The sample holds around 35,000 distinct CDR3 sequences, 52% seen once. Germline lookup yields CDR1 LGHNA and CDR2 YNFKEQ. The CDR3 contains 16 residues. The V gene lost 3 bases and the J gene lost 4 bases, with 16 bases spanning the gap. PBMCs were collected from a roughly 10 ml volume of fresh peripheral blood. This clonotype has at least ten counts. Its antigen is unidentified. The clonotype was recovered from a man in his forties with Graves' ophthalmopathy. The specimen was blood. The J gene is TRBJ1-3, the V gene TRBV4-2; tentative D call: TRBD1 (6 bases). This chain's CDR3 is CASSHPGGADGNTIYF. The CDR3 region has the DNA TGTGCCAGCAGCCACCCCGGGGGGGCGGACGGAAACACCATATATTTT.